The T cell receptor beta chain described here comes from a study of human T cells and chemical hapten exposure. Time point noted: patch test 1, 2 weeks after DPC sensitization. This sample's treatment: therapeutic diphenylcyclopropenone sensitization with weekly scalp DPC. TCRdb redid the calling of the RACE reads with MiXCR, one entry per CDR3 protein. The data hold fewer than 500,000 distinct CDR3 sequences, with more than 4.5% observed a single time. Per the germline V gene, CDR1 is MDHEN and CDR2 is SYDVKM. Between the trimmed V and J ends, which lost 5 bases and 0 bases, there was a span of 11 bases. The CDR3 has 16 residues. This clonotype was seen only a few times.

This material consisted of whole blood, taken in connection with sensitization to the hapten diphenylcyclopropenone (DPC). This clonotype originated in a woman aged 45-60 years with alopecia areata. Some clones in this sample may be carry-over from other donors' samples. J is TRBJ2-6 and V is TRBV28; D is undetermined. CDR3 residues: CASSPLGRSGANVLTF. In nucleotides, the CDR3 is TGTGCCAGCAGTCCTCTCGGTCGCTCTGGGGCCAACGTCCTGACTTTC.